These T cell receptor beta chains were read from a single sample in a study of cytomegalovirus exposure and HLA in healthy donors. The repertoire was sequenced with immunoSEQ multiplex PCR; TCRdb's copy has only in-frame clones and lacks some. The top ten hold about 7.3% of the sample, which has about 93,000 clones, roughly 75% seen once. Sequenced input: PBMCs. The source is a man aged 25-45 years in good health and CMV-seronegative. The CDR3 runs from the conserved cysteine through the conserved F or W. The order of the fields is CDR3 DNA, CDR3 protein, D gene, V gene, clone size, J gene. The D gene is left open where the match is weak. For some rows the clone size is stated as once, few or many, or as a class when expanded; others skip it.

cdr3_nt: TGTGCCAGCAGTGTCGACAGCCTTTCCCTAACCTACGAGCAGTACTTC; cdr3_aa: CASSVDSLSLTYEQYF; d_call: .; v_call: TRBV2; clone_size: few; j_call: TRBJ2-7
cdr3_nt: TGTGCCAGCAGTAGAGGGACTAGCGGGGATACGCAGTATTTT; cdr3_aa: CASSRGTSGDTQYF; d_call: TRBD2; v_call: TRBV6-4; clone_size: .; j_call: TRBJ2-3
cdr3_nt: TGTGCCTGGAGTGCTGTTCCGGGGGTGCAGCCCCAGCATTTT; cdr3_aa: CAWSAVPGVQPQHF; d_call: .; v_call: TRBV30; clone_size: .; j_call: TRBJ1-5
cdr3_nt: TGTGCCTGGAGTGTAGGTGGCGGGAGGCCCACCTACGAGCAGTACTTC; cdr3_aa: CAWSVGGGRPTYEQYF; d_call: TRBD2; v_call: TRBV30; clone_size: .; j_call: TRBJ2-7
cdr3_nt: TGTGCCAGCAGCCTCGGGGGGCAGGGAGGAGAGACCCAGTACTTC; cdr3_aa: CASSLGGQGGETQYF; d_call: .; v_call: TRBV7-9; clone_size: .; j_call: TRBJ2-5
cdr3_nt: TGCGCCAGCAGCCAAGATCCGTCGATAAACTATGGCTGCACCTTC; cdr3_aa: CASSQDPSINYGCTF; d_call: .; v_call: TRBV4-3; clone_size: .; j_call: TRBJ1-2
cdr3_nt: TGTGCCAGCAGCGCGACAGCACTCGCGAACACCGGGGAGCTGTTTTTT; cdr3_aa: CASSATALANTGELFF; d_call: .; v_call: TRBV5-8; clone_size: .; j_call: TRBJ2-2
cdr3_nt: TGTGCCAGTGTACAAGGGACAGCGAGCAATCAGCCCCAGCATTTT; cdr3_aa: CASVQGTASNQPQHF; d_call: TRBD1; v_call: TRBV19; clone_size: .; j_call: TRBJ1-5
cdr3_nt: TGTGCCAGCAGCTTGGGGGGTGGGGGCTATCAGCCCCAGCATTTT; cdr3_aa: CASSLGGGGYQPQHF; d_call: .; v_call: TRBV5-6; clone_size: .; j_call: TRBJ1-5
cdr3_nt: TGTGCCAGCAGTGAGGGAGCGGGGGGCTCAGATACGCAGTATTTT; cdr3_aa: CASSEGAGGSDTQYF; d_call: TRBD2; v_call: TRBV6-4; clone_size: .; j_call: TRBJ2-3
cdr3_nt: TGTGCCATCAGGATGACAGGGGGTCTAAACGAGCAGTACTTC; cdr3_aa: CAIRMTGGLNEQYF; d_call: TRBD1; v_call: TRBV10-3; clone_size: few; j_call: TRBJ2-7
cdr3_nt: TGCGCCAGCAGCCAAGTGGACATCCTCTCCTATAATTCACCCCTCCACTTT; cdr3_aa: CASSQVDILSYNSPLHF; d_call: .; v_call: TRBV4-1; clone_size: .; j_call: TRBJ1-6
cdr3_nt: TGTGCCAGCAGCTCCACTTTTGCGCGGGAGACCCAGTACTTC; cdr3_aa: CASSSTFARETQYF; d_call: .; v_call: TRBV5-4; clone_size: .; j_call: TRBJ2-5
cdr3_nt: TGTTCCAGCAGCTTCAACAGGGATGGCTACACCTTC; cdr3_aa: CSSSFNRDGYTF; d_call: .; v_call: TRBV7-9; clone_size: .; j_call: TRBJ1-2
cdr3_nt: TGTGCCAGCAGCTTCCGGGACTCTTCGCTGTATTTT; cdr3_aa: CASSFRDSSLYF; d_call: .; v_call: TRBV7-8; clone_size: .; j_call: TRBJ2-3
cdr3_nt: TGTGCCAGCAGTCACCGCTTACAGGGGGGGGACGGCTACACCTTC; cdr3_aa: CASSHRLQGGDGYTF; d_call: TRBD1; v_call: TRBV7-9; clone_size: few; j_call: TRBJ1-2
cdr3_nt: TGTGCTAGTGGTTTGGGGGGCTTCGGTGAAGCTTTCTTT; cdr3_aa: CASGLGGFGEAFF; d_call: .; v_call: TRBV12-5; clone_size: .; j_call: TRBJ1-1
cdr3_nt: TGTGCCAGCAGCCCCCCCGCCGTACTAGTCTCTCAGCATTTT; cdr3_aa: CASSPPAVLVSQHF; d_call: .; v_call: TRBV28; clone_size: .; j_call: TRBJ1-5
cdr3_nt: TGTGCCAGCCAACCAGGGTTTGGCGAAGAAAAACTGTTTTTT; cdr3_aa: CASQPGFGEEKLFF; d_call: .; v_call: TRBV6-5; clone_size: few; j_call: TRBJ1-4
cdr3_nt: TGTGCCTGGAGGACTGGGGCAGAGCTACATAATTCACCCCTCCACTTT; cdr3_aa: CAWRTGAELHNSPLHF; d_call: .; v_call: TRBV30; clone_size: .; j_call: TRBJ1-6
cdr3_nt: TGTGCCAGTAGTATAGGGGCATGGCCCCAGCATTTT; cdr3_aa: CASSIGAWPQHF; d_call: .; v_call: TRBV19; clone_size: .; j_call: TRBJ1-5
cdr3_nt: TGTGCCAGCAGCCGGAATAGAGTAGCGGGAGTATCGCAGTTCTTC; cdr3_aa: CASSRNRVAGVSQFF; d_call: TRBD2; v_call: TRBV11-2; clone_size: .; j_call: TRBJ2-1
cdr3_nt: TGTGCCAGCTCACAGCAGGACTATGGCTACACCTTC; cdr3_aa: CASSQQDYGYTF; d_call: .; v_call: TRBV18; clone_size: .; j_call: TRBJ1-2
cdr3_nt: TGTGCCAGCAGTTATCGGGGGAGCGGGCACACCGGGGAGCTGTTTTTT; cdr3_aa: CASSYRGSGHTGELFF; d_call: .; v_call: TRBV6-5; clone_size: .; j_call: TRBJ2-2
cdr3_nt: TGTGCCAGCAGCTCGGGGGCCTACGAGCAGTACTTC; cdr3_aa: CASSSGAYEQYF; d_call: .; v_call: TRBV5-8; clone_size: .; j_call: TRBJ2-7
cdr3_nt: TGTGCCGGCTCCGACAGTTCTAGCTCCTACGAGCAGTACTTC; cdr3_aa: CAGSDSSSSYEQYF; d_call: .; v_call: TRBV5-6; clone_size: .; j_call: TRBJ2-7
cdr3_nt: TGTGCCAGGCAATTGACTAGAGGAGACTACAATGAGCAGTTCTTC; cdr3_aa: CARQLTRGDYNEQFF; d_call: .; v_call: TRBV19; clone_size: .; j_call: TRBJ2-1
cdr3_nt: TGTGCCAGCAGTTACTCGGCGGATAGCACAGATACGCAGTATTTT; cdr3_aa: CASSYSADSTDTQYF; d_call: .; v_call: TRBV6-6; clone_size: .; j_call: TRBJ2-3
cdr3_nt: TGTGCCAGCAGCTTCCGCCAGGACACTGAAGCTTTCTTT; cdr3_aa: CASSFRQDTEAFF; d_call: .; v_call: TRBV7-2; clone_size: .; j_call: TRBJ1-1
cdr3_nt: TGTGCCTGGAGTGACAGGGTGGAGAATTCACCCCTCCACTTT; cdr3_aa: CAWSDRVENSPLHF; d_call: .; v_call: TRBV30; clone_size: .; j_call: TRBJ1-6
cdr3_nt: TGTGCCACGGGACTAGCGGGCACAGATACGCAGTATTTT; cdr3_aa: CATGLAGTDTQYF; d_call: TRBD2; v_call: TRBV7-9; clone_size: few; j_call: TRBJ2-3
cdr3_nt: TGTGCTAGTGGTTTGTCTAGCGGTTCACCCTACGAGCAGTACTTC; cdr3_aa: CASGLSSGSPYEQYF; d_call: TRBD2; v_call: TRBV12-5; clone_size: .; j_call: TRBJ2-7
cdr3_nt: TGTGCCAGTAGTATAAGCGACAGCTATGGCTACACCTTC; cdr3_aa: CASSISDSYGYTF; d_call: .; v_call: TRBV19; clone_size: .; j_call: TRBJ1-2
cdr3_nt: TGTGCCAGCAGGACCGGACAGGGGAGGGTCGGGGAGCTGTTTTTT; cdr3_aa: CASRTGQGRVGELFF; d_call: TRBD1; v_call: TRBV6-5; clone_size: .; j_call: TRBJ2-2
cdr3_nt: TGTGCCAGCAGCTTAAGCAGTTTGGATACGCAGTATTTT; cdr3_aa: CASSLSSLDTQYF; d_call: .; v_call: TRBV7-3; clone_size: .; j_call: TRBJ2-3
cdr3_nt: TGTGCCAGCAGGTCACTAGCGGGAGAAGAGACCCAGTACTTC; cdr3_aa: CASRSLAGEETQYF; d_call: TRBD2; v_call: TRBV7-9; clone_size: .; j_call: TRBJ2-5
cdr3_nt: TGTGCCAGCAGCTTAACGTTGGTGGGCAGTGAAGCTTTCTTT; cdr3_aa: CASSLTLVGSEAFF; d_call: .; v_call: TRBV7-3; clone_size: medium-sized; j_call: TRBJ1-1
cdr3_nt: TGTGCCAGTAGTACATACCGGGACAGAGGGGAAAAACTGTTTTTT; cdr3_aa: CASSTYRDRGEKLFF; d_call: TRBD1; v_call: TRBV19; clone_size: .; j_call: TRBJ1-4
cdr3_nt: TGTGCCAGCAGCGTAGGGGGACAGTCTAGCACAGATACGCAGTATTTT; cdr3_aa: CASSVGGQSSTDTQYF; d_call: TRBD1; v_call: TRBV9; clone_size: .; j_call: TRBJ2-3
cdr3_nt: TGTGCCAGTCGGGACAGTGTCTATGGCTACACCTTC; cdr3_aa: CASRDSVYGYTF; d_call: TRBD1; v_call: TRBV19; clone_size: .; j_call: TRBJ1-2
cdr3_nt: TGTGCCAGCAGCGTAGGGGTAGGGTCGGGAACTGAAGCTTTCTTT; cdr3_aa: CASSVGVGSGTEAFF; d_call: .; v_call: TRBV9; clone_size: .; j_call: TRBJ1-1